The text below deals with one T cell receptor beta chain. The sample belongs to a study of blood T cell repertoires in COVID-19. Study as a whole: COVID-19 samples, acute and convalescent, were from the United States, Italy and Spain.

The CDR3 spans 13 residues. CDR1 is MNHNS, CDR2 SASEGT, per germline. V was shortened by 0 bases and J by 10 bases, with 12 bases between the two germline ends. This table comes from immunoSEQ multiplex PCR, and its TCRdb copy is limited to in-frame clones, with some not included. This sample yields under 550,000 clones, of which roughly 90% are seen a single time; approximately 0.92% belongs to the top ten. The sequenced sample consisted of peripheral blood. This TCR was recovered from a man between 18 and 35 years old with COVID-19, enrolled during active disease. This sequence joins TRBV6-1 and TRBJ1-1; tentative D call: TRBD1 (5 bases). The DNA of the CDR3 is TGTGCCAGCAGTGAAGCGACCTTGGGGCCAGCTTTCTTT. It codes for CASSEATLGPAFF.